What follows is one TCR beta chain and its context. Antigen specificity is unknown. Alongside a J-beta primer mix, a sample-barcoded 5' primer served in a second PCR lasting roughly 6 to 11 cycles. TCRdb re-analysed the 5' RACE reads in MiXCR, keeping a single row per CDR3 protein. The data show roughly 680,000 distinct CDR3 sequences, roughly half seen once. Germline CDR1 reads ENHRY; CDR2 reads SYGVKD. Deletions cut 8 bases from V and 6 bases from J, with 16 bases between. The CDR3 is 13 residues long. This specimen comes from a study of blood T cells in healthy people across ages. Study-level results: Compared with aged donors, long-lived donors showed fewer expanded clones, suggesting selection.

Sequenced material: blood. The chain couples TRBV10-3 to TRBJ2-5; the D gene is possibly TRBD2 (5 bases). The sequence was collected from a woman aged 80 or older in good health. In nucleotides, the CDR3 is TGTGCCATCGGACTCAATAAGGGAAAGACCCAGTACTTC. Protein: CAIGLNKGKTQYF.